This TCR beta chain was obtained from a study of CD4+ T cells in melanoma. Findings and caveats of the study: A reported correlation linked neoantigen-specific CD4+ T cells to CD8+, macrophage and B cell function. In melanoma, neoantigen-specific CD4+ T cells reportedly differed in differentiation state.

The assay was immunoSEQ multiplex PCR, and TCRdb's table has in-frame clones only and misses some. The sample includes about 10,000 clones, less than 80% of them seen just once. This CDR3 spans 13 amino acids. Germline loops: CDR1 LNHDA, CDR2 SQIVND (reference sequence). Trimming removed 7 bases from V and 5 bases from J, with 12 bases in between. This clone was counted a few times. Antigen specificity is unknown. Sequenced material: cells from a culture (not recorded whether cultured in vitro). J is TRBJ1-5 and V is TRBV19, with D possibly being TRBD1 (6 bases). The origin of this receptor is a human donor with melanoma. In DNA form, the CDR3 reads TGTGCCAGTACCGCAAACAGGGATCAGCCCCAGCATTTT. Translation: CASTANRDQPQHF.